This T cell receptor (beta chain) was obtained from a study of blood T cell repertoires in COVID-19. Study-level information: Acute and convalescent COVID-19 specimens originated in the United States, Italy and Spain. The cDNA or gDNA used as material had been derived from T cells, B-cell-depleted T cells, or PBMCs.

The CDR3 is made up of 14 amino acids. The V end lost 0 bases, the J end lost 5 bases, and 10 bases lay between the germline ends. Germline CDR1 is KGHSH and CDR2 is LQKENI. Authors' processing steps: Amplification from reference gene primers served as the basis for estimated nucleated cell counts. Assay used: immunoSEQ multiplex PCR; TCRdb lists only in-frame clones, some missing. V and J calls and clone size follow that table, whereas D and trimming were derived from the DNA. The sample records fewer than 95,000 clones, approximately 84% being singletons. The chain joins TRBV18 to TRBJ1-1, with TRBD1 as a possible D gene (6 bases). The sequenced sample consisted of peripheral blood. The clonotype comes from a human donor in a cohort sampled during active COVID-19. CDR3 residues: CASSPPYRDTEAFF. The CDR3 nucleotides are TGTGCCAGCTCACCACCTTACAGGGATACTGAAGCTTTCTTT.